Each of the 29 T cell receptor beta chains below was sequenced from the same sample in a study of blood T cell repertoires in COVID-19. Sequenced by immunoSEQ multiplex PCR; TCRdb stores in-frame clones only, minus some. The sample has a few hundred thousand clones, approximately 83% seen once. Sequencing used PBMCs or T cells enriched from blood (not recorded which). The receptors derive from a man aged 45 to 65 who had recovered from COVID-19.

The CDR3 is CASSHAGLNTEAFF. The DNA for the CDR3 is TGTGCCAGCAGCCATGCAGGGTTGAACACTGAAGCTTTCTTT. This chain connects TRBV4-2 to TRBJ1-1; tentatively, D is TRBD1 (5 bases). V was trimmed by 3 bases and J by 0 bases, leaving 8 bases between them. The CDR3 runs 14 residues. Germline CDR1 is LGHNA and CDR2 is YNFKEQ.

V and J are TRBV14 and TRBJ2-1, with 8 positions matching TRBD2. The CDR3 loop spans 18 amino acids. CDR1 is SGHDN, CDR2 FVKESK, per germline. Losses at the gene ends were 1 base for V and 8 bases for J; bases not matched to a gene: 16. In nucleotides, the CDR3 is TGTGCCAGCAGCCAAGTAAGGCTAGCGGGCCCCCTTAAGTATGAGCAGTTCTTC. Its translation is CASSQVRLAGPLKYEQFF.

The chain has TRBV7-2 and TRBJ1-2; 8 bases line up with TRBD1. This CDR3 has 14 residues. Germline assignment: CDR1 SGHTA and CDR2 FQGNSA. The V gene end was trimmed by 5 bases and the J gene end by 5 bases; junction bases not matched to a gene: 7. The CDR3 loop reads CASSQSTGGYGYTF. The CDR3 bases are TGTGCCAGCAGCCAGTCAACAGGGGGGTATGGCTACACCTTC.

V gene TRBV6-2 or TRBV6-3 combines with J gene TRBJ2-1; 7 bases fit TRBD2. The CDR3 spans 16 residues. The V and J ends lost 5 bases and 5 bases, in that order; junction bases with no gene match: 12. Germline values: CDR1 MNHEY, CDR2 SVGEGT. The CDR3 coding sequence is TGTGCCAGCAGTCGGTCGTCCCTGGGAGGGAACAATGAGCAGTTCTTC. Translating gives CASSRSSLGGNNEQFF.

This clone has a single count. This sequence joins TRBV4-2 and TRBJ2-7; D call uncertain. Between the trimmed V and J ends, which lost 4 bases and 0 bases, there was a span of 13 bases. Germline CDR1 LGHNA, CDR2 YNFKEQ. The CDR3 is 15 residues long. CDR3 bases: TGTGCCAGCAGCCCCTCCGGAGTCTTCTCCTACGAGCAGTACTTC. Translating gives CASSPSGVFSYEQYF.

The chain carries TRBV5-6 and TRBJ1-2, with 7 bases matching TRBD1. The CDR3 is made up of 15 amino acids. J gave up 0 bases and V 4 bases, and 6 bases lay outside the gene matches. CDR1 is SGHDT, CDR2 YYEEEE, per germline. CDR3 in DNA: TGTGCCAGCAGCCCCCCCGGGACAGCTAACTATGGCTACACCTTC. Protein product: CASSPPGTANYGYTF.

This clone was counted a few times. Here the CDR3 reads CASSSLAGGPGTGELFF. For the CDR3, the DNA is TGTGCCAGCTCATCACTAGCGGGAGGGCCCGGCACCGGGGAGCTGTTTTTT. V and J are TRBV18 and TRBJ2-2, with 13 positions matching TRBD2. The CDR3 is 17 amino acids. Germline lookup yields CDR1 KGHSH and CDR2 LQKENI. Unmatched junction bases numbered 7, after V lost 5 bases and J lost 4 bases.

The CDR3 DNA reads as TGTGCCAGCAGCCCCGGGGGGCAGGGAGAGCAGTACTTC. The encoded protein is CASSPGGQGEQYF. The gene calls are TRBV7-8 and TRBJ2-7, with a weak D call TRBD2 (7 bases). V shed 5 bases and J shed 7 bases, with 15 bases lying between them. The CDR3 length is 13 residues. CDR1 and CDR2 (germline): SGHVS, FQNEAQ.

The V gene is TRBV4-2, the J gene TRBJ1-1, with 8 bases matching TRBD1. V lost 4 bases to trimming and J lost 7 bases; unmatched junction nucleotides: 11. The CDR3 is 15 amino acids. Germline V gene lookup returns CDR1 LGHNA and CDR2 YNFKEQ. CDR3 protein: CASSLSGQGQGEAFF. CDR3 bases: TGTGCCAGCAGCCTCTCTGGACAGGGTCAAGGTGAAGCTTTCTTT.

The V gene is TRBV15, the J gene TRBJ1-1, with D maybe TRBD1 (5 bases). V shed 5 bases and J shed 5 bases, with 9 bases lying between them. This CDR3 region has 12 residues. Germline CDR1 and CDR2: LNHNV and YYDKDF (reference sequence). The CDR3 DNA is TGTGCCACCAGCGCCAGGGTTACTGAAGCTTTCTTT. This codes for CATSARVTEAFF.

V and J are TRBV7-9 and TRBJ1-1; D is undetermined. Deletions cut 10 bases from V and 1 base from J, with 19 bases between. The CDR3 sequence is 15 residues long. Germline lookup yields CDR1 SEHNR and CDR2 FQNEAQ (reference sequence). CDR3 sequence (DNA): TGTGCCATAACCGGCGGGAGACATACGAACACTGAAGCTTTCTTT. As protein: CAITGGRHTNTEAFF.

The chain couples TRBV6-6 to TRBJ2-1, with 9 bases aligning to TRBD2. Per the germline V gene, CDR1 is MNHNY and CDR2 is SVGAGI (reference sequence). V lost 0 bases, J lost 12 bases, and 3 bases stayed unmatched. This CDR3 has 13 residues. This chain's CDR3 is CASSYSETSGQFF. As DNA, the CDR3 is TGTGCCAGCAGTTACTCAGAGACTAGCGGGCAGTTCTTC.

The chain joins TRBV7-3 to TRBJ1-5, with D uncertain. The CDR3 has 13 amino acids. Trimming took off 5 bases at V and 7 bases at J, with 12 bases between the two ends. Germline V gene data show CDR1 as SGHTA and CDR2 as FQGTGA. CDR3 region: CASSLGPNQPQHF. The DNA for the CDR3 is TGTGCCAGCAGCCTTGGCCCCAACCAGCCCCAGCATTTT.

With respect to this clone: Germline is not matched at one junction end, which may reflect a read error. The CDR3 sequence: CASSPTGQGKAPVF. The CDR3 DNA reads as TGTGCCAGCTCACCAACCGGACAGGGGAAGGCTCCGGTCTTT. The J gene is TRBJ1-1, the V gene TRBV18; TRBD1 matches at 9 bases. Germline loops: CDR1 KGHSH, CDR2 LQKENI. This CDR3 has 14 residues. The full variable domain, rest sourced from reference TRBV18 and TRBJ1-1, is NAGVMQNPRHLVRRRGQEARLRCSPMKGHSHVYWYRQLPEEGLKFMVYLQKENIIDESGMPKERFSAEFPKEGPSILRIQQVVRGDSAAYFCASSPTGQGKAPVFGQGTRLTVV.

The DNA of the CDR3 is TGTGCCATCAGTGAGTCCAGGGGTAGCACTGAAGCTTTCTTT. Its translation: CAISESRGSTEAFF. The gene calls are TRBV10-3 and TRBJ1-1; possibly TRBD1 for D (6 bases). Trimming removed 0 bases at V and 4 bases at J, with 9 bases between. Germline CDR1 ENHRY, CDR2 SYGVKD. The CDR3 contains 14 residues.

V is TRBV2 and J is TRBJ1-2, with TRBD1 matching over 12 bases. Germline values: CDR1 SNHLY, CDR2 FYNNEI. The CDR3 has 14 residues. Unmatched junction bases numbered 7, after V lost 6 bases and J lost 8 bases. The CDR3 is CASSAGTGGRGYTF. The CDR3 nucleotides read TGTGCCAGCAGCGCCGGGACAGGGGGCAGAGGCTACACCTTC.

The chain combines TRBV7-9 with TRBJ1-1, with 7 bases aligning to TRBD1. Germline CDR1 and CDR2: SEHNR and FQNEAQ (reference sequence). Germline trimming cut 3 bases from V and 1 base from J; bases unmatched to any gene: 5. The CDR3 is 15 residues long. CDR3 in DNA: TGTGCCAGCAGCTTTAGGGGGCGGCCGAACACTGAAGCTTTCTTT. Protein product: CASSFRGRPNTEAFF.

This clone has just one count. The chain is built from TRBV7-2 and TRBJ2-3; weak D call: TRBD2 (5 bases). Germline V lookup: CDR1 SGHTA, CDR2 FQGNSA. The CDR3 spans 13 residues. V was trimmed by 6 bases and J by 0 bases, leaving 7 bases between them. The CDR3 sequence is CASSSDSTDTQYF. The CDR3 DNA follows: TGTGCCAGCAGTAGCGATAGCACAGATACGCAGTATTTT.

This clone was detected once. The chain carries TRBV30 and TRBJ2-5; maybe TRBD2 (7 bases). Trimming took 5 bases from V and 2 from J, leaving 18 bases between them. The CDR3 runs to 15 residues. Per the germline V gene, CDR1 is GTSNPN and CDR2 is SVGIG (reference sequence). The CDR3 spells CAWSPGAGTQETQYF. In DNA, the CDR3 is TGTGCCTGGTCCCCGGGAGCGGGGACACAAGAGACCCAGTACTTC.

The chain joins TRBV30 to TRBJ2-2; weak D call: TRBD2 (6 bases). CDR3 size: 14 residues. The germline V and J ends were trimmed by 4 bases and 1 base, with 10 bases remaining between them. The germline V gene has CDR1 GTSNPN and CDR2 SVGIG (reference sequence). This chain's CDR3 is CAWTPGGNTGELFF. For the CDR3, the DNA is TGTGCCTGGACCCCCGGGGGGAACACCGGGGAGCTGTTTTTT.

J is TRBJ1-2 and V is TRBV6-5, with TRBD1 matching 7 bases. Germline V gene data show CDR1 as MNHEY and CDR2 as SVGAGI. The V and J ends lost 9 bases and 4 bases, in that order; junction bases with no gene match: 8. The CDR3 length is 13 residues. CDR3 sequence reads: CASRDSFAYGYTF. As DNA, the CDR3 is TGTGCCAGTCGGGACAGCTTTGCCTATGGCTACACCTTC.

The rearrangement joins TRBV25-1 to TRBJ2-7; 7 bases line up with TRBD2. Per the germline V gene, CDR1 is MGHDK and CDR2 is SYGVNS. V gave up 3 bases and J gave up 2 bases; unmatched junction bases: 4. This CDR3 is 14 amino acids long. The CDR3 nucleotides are TGTGCCAGCAGTGAGGGCGGACTAGCCTACGAGCAGTACTTC. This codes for CASSEGGLAYEQYF.

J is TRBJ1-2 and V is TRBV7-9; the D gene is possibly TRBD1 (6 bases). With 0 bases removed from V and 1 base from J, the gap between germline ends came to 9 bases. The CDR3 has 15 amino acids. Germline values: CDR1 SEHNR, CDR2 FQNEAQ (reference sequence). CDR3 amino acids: CASSLARQDNYGYTF. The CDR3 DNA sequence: TGTGCCAGCAGCTTAGCGCGACAGGATAACTATGGCTACACCTTC.

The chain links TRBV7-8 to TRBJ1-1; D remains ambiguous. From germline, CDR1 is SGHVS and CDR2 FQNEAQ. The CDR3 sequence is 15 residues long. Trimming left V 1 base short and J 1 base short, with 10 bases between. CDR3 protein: CASSLVTDSNTEAFF. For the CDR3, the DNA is TGTGCCAGCAGCTTAGTTACGGACTCGAACACTGAAGCTTTCTTT.

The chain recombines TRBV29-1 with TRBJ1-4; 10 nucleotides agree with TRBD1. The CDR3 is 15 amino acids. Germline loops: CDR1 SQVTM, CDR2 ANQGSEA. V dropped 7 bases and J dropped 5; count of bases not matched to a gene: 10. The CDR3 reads CSGSDGTGANEKLFF. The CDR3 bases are TGCAGCGGTTCCGATGGGACAGGGGCGAATGAAAAACTGTTTTTT.

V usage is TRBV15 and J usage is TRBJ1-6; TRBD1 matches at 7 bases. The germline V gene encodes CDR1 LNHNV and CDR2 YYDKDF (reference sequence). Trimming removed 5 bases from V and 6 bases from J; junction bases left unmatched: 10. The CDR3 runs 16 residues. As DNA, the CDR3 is TGTGCCACCAGCGGAACGACAGGGTTGGGTAATTCACCCCTCCACTTT. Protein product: CATSGTTGLGNSPLHF. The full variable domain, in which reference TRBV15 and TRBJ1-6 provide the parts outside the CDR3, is DAMVIQNPRYQVTQFGKPVTLSCSQTLNHNVMYWYQQKSSQAPKLLFHYYDKDFNNEADTPDNFQSRRPNTSFCFLDIRSPGLGDTAMYLCATSGTTGLGNSPLHFGNGTRLTVT.

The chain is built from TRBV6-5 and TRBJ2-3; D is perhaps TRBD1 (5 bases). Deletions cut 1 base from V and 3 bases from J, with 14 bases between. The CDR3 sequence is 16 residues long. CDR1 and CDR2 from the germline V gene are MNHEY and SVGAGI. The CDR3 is CASSYYGQGSTDTQYF. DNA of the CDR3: TGTGCCAGCAGTTACTATGGGCAGGGTAGTACAGATACGCAGTATTTT.

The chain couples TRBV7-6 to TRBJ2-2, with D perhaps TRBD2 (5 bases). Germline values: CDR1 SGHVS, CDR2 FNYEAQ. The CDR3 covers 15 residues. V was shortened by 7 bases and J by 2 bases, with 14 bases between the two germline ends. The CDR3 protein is CASTDYPYNTGELFF. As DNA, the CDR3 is TGTGCCAGCACCGACTACCCCTATAACACCGGGGAGCTGTTTTTT. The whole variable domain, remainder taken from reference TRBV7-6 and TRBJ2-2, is GAGVSQSPRYKVTKRGQDVALRCDPISGHVSLYWYRQALGQGPEFLTYFNYEAQQDKSGLPNDRFSAERPEGSISTLTIQRTEQRDSAMYRCASTDYPYNTGELFFGEGSRLTVL.

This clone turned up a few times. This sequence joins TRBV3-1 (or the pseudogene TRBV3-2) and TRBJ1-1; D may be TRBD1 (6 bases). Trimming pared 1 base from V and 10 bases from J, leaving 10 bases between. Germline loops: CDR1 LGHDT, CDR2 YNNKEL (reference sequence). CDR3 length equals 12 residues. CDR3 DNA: TGTGCCAGCAGCCAAGGGGTGGGGGCAGCTTTCTTT. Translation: CASSQGVGAAFF.